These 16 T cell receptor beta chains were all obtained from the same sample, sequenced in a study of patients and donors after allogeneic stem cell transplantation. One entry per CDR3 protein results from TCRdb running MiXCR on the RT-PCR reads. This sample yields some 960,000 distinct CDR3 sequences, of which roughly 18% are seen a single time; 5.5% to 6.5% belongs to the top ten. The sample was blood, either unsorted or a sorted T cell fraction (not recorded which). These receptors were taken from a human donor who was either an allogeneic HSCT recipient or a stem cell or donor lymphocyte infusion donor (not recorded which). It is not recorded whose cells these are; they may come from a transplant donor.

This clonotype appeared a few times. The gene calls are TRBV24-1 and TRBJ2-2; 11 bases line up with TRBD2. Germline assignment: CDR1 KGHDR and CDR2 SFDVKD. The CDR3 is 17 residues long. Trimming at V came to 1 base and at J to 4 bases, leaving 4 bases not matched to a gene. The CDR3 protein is CATSDFPGTSGTGELFF. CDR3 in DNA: TGTGCCACCAGTGATTTCCCCGGGACTAGCGGCACCGGGGAGCTGTTTTTT.

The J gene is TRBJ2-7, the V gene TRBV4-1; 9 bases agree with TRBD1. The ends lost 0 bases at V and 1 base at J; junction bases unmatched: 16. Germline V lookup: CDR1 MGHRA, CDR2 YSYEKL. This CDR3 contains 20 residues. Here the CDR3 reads CASSQEISDRGLTGSYEQYF. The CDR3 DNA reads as TGCGCCAGCAGCCAAGAAATTTCGGACAGGGGATTAACGGGGTCCTACGAGCAGTACTTC.

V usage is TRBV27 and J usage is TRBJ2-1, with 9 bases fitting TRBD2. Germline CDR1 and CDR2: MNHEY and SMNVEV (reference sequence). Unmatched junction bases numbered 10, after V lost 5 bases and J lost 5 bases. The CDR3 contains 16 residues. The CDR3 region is CASSKSLTSGHNEQFF. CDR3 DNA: TGTGCCAGCAGTAAAAGCCTGACTAGCGGACACAATGAGCAGTTCTTC.

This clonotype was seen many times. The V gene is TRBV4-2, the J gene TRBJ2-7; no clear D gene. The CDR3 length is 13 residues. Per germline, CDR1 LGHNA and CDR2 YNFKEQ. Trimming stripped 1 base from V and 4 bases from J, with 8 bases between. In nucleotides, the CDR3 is TGTGCCAGCAGCCAAGCGGCAGGTTACGAGCAGTACTTC. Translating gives CASSQAAGYEQYF.

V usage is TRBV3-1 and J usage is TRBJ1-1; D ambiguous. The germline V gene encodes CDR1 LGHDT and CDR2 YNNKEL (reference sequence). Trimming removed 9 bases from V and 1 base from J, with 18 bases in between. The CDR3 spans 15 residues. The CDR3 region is CASRLGRVTNTEAFF. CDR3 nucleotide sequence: TGTGCCAGTCGACTCGGGCGTGTAACGAACACTGAAGCTTTCTTT.

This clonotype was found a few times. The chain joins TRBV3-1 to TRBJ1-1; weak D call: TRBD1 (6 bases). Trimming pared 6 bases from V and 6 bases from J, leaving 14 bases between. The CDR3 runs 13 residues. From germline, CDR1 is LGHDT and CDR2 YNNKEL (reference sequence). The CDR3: CASRTTQGPEAFF. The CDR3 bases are TGTGCCAGCAGGACTACACAGGGCCCTGAAGCTTTCTTT.

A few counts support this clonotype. CDR3 DNA: TGTGCCAGCAGCTCCACAGGAAGAGCGAACACCGGGGAGCTGTTTTTT. Translation gives CASSSTGRANTGELFF. The chain is built from TRBV12-3 or TRBV12-4 and TRBJ2-2, with D possibly matching TRBD1 (5 bases). CDR3 length: 16 residues. Trimming took off 6 bases at V and 0 bases at J, with 14 bases between the two ends.

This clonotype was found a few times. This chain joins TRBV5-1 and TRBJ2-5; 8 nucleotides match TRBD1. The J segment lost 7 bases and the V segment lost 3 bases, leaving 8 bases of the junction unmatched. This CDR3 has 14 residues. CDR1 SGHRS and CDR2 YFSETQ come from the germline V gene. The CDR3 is CASSSGQVGMTQYF. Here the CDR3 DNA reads TGCGCCAGCAGCTCGGGACAGGTGGGAATGACCCAGTACTTC.

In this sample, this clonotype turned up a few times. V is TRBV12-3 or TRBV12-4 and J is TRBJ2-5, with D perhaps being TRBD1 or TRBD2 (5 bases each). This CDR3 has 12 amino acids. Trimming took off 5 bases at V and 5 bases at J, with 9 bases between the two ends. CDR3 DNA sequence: TGTGCCAGCAGTGTATGGGGGGAGACCCAGTACTTC. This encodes CASSVWGETQYF.

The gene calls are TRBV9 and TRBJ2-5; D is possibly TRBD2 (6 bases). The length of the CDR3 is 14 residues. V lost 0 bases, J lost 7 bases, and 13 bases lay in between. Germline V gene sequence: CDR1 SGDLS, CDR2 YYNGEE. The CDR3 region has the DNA TGTGCCAGCAGCGTAGGCTCCCTGGAGGGGACCCAGTACTTC. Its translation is CASSVGSLEGTQYF. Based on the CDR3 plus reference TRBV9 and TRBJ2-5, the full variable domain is DSGVTQTPKHLITATGQRVTLRCSPRSGDLSVYWYQQSLDQGLQFLIQYYNGEERAKGNILERFSAQQFPDLHSELNLSSLELGDSALYFCASSVGSLEGTQYFGPGTRLLVL.

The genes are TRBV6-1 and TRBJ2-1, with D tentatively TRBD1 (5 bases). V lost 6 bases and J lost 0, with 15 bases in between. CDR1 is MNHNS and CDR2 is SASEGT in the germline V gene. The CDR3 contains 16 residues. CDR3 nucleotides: TGTGCCAGCAGCCTACAGGTCCTGAGCTCCTACAATGAGCAGTTCTTC. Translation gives CASSLQVLSSYNEQFF.

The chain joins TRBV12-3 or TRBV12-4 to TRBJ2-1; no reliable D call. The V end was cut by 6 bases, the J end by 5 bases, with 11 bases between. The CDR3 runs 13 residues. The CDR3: CASSRGANNEQFF. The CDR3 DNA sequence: TGTGCCAGCAGCCGTGGAGCGAACAATGAGCAGTTCTTC.

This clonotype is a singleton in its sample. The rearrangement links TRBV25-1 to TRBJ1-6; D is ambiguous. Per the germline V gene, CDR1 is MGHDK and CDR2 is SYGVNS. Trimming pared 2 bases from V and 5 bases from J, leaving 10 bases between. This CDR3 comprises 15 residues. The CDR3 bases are TGTGCCAGCAGTGAACGTACAGTCAATAATTCACCCCTCCACTTT. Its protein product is CASSERTVNNSPLHF. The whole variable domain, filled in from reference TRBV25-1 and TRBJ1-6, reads EADIYQTPRYLVIGTGKKITLECSQTMGHDKMYWYQQDPGMELHLIHYSYGVNSTEKGDLSSESTVSRIRTEHFPLTLESARPSHTSQYLCASSERTVNNSPLHFGNGTRLTVT.

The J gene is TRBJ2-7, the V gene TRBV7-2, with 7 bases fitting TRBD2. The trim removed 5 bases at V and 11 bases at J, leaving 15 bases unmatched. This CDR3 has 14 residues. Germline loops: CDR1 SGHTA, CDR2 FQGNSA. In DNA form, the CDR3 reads TGTGCCAGCAGCCCCTGGACTAGGCAGCATCTCGAGTACTTC. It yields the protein CASSPWTRQHLEYF.

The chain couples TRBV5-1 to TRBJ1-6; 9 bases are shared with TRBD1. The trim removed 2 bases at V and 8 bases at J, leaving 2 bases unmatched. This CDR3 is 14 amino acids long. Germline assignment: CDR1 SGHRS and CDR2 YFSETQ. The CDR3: CASSFRTGDSPLHF. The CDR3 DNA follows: TGCGCCAGCAGCTTTCGGACAGGGGATTCACCCCTCCACTTT.

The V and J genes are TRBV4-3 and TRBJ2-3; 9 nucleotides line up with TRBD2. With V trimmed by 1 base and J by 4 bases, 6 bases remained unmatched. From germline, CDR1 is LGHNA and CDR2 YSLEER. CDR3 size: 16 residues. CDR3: CASSQAGLAGADTQYF. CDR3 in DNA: TGCGCCAGCAGCCAAGCGGGACTAGCAGGCGCAGATACGCAGTATTTT.